This T cell receptor beta chain was documented in a study of high-grade serous ovarian cancer treatment subgroups. Study background: On average, just over 14,000 reads and roughly 7,700 unique TCR beta rearrangements were obtained per sample.

Produced via immunoSEQ multiplex PCR; TCRdb's table is partial and in-frame only. The table includes some 33,000 clones, 79% detected once. CDR3 length equals 15 residues. Deletions cut 4 bases from V and 0 bases from J, with 10 bases between. The germline CDR1 and CDR2 sequences are SGHTA and FQGTGA. Remarks on this clone: Its target is unknown.

Tumor samples were obtained before definitive surgery or chemotherapy. Study results and caveats: TCR clonal relatedness correlated positively with neoantigen level. The analyses considered CDR3 and ignored CDR1 and CDR2.

This receptor was taken from a human donor with high-grade serous ovarian cancer. The sample was tumor tissue. The chain joins TRBV7-3 to TRBJ2-1; TRBD1 is a possible D gene (6 bases). The CDR3 spells CASSSDRSSYNEQFF. The DNA of the CDR3 is TGTGCCAGCAGCTCGGACAGAAGCTCCTACAATGAGCAGTTCTTC.